The sequence of this TCR beta chain was determined in a study of blood T cell repertoires in COVID-19. Overall study: COVID-19 samples, acute and convalescent, were from the United States, Italy and Spain. The cDNA or gDNA used as material had been derived from T cells, B-cell-depleted T cells, or PBMCs.

The protocol was immunoSEQ multiplex PCR, while the TCRdb copy is restricted to in-frame clones and leaves out a portion. The table records 200,000 to 250,000 clones, 80% to 95% of them present only once. The Seattle site enrolled patients during active infection and followed them longitudinally. V was cut by 2 bases and J by 5 bases, with 16 bases left in between. CDR1 and CDR2 (germline): ENHRY, SYGVKD. The CDR3 loop spans 16 amino acids. The V gene is TRBV10-3, the J gene TRBJ2-1, with TRBD1 as a possible D gene (6 bases). The TCR comes from a man between 60 and 70 years old with COVID-19, enrolled during active disease. Sequencing was performed on peripheral blood. The CDR3 DNA reads as TGTGCCATCAGTGAGAACCACAGGGTACTAAACAATGAGCAGTTCTTC. It encodes CAISENHRVLNNEQFF.